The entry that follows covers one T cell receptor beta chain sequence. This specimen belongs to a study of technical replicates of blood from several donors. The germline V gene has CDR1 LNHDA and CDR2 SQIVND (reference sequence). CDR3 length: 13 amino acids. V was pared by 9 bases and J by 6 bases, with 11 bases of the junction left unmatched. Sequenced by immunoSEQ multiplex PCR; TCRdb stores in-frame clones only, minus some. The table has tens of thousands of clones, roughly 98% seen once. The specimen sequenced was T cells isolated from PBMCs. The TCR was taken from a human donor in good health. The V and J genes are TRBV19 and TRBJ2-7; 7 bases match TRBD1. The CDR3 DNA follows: TGTGCCAGCCCCCGACAGGGAGTGTGCGAGCAGTACTTC. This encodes CASPRQGVCEQYF.